One sample yielded the 14 T cell receptor beta chains listed below, sequenced in a study of control samples from healthy donors and cancer patients. Profiling relied on immunoSEQ multiplex PCR, and the TCRdb table lists in-frame clones only, not all of them. In the table there are 150,000 to 200,000 clones, 80% to 95% of which are singletons. The sequencing input was blood. The receptors shown here come from a woman aged 30 to 39 in good health.

This chain links TRBV6-5 with TRBJ1-6, with 7 bases aligning to TRBD1. V lost 10 bases to trimming and J lost 7 bases; unmatched junction nucleotides: 13. Germline V lookup: CDR1 MNHEY, CDR2 SVGAGI. The CDR3 covers 15 residues. The CDR3 is CATGGGQSGNSPLHF. The CDR3 nucleotides read TGTGCCACGGGGGGGGGACAGTCGGGGAATTCACCCCTCCACTTT.

The rearrangement links TRBV4-1 to TRBJ2-2; 10 positions match TRBD2. The CDR3 has 19 residues. CDR1 and CDR2 from the germline V gene are MGHRA and YSYEKL. V was clipped by 3 bases and J by 5 bases; unmatched bases: 15. CDR3 sequence (DNA): TGCGCCAGCAGCCATGGTGGGACTAGCGTCGGCGGGGGGACCGGGGAGCTGTTTTTT. Protein sequence: CASSHGGTSVGGGTGELFF.

The rearrangement uses TRBV2 and TRBJ1-1; D not certain. The germline gives CDR1 SNHLY, CDR2 FYNNEI. The CDR3 loop spans 14 amino acids. V lost 4 bases, J lost 6 bases, and 15 bases lay in between. This CDR3 is CASSGGRGSPEAFF. The CDR3 DNA reads as TGTGCCAGCAGTGGAGGGCGTGGTTCCCCTGAAGCTTTCTTT.

The chain has TRBV27 and TRBJ2-7; D may be TRBD1 (5 bases). The CDR3 contains 13 residues. V was trimmed by 1 base and J by 5 bases, leaving 9 bases between them. The germline gives CDR1 MNHEY, CDR2 SMNVEV (reference sequence). CDR3 sequence: CASSLLRGHEQYF. In DNA, the CDR3 is TGTGCCAGCAGTTTATTAAGGGGCCACGAGCAGTACTTC.

The CDR3 here is CASSTRTGRDGYTF. The CDR3 nucleotides are TGTGCCAGTAGTACTCGGACAGGGCGGGATGGCTACACCTTC. This chain links TRBV19 with TRBJ1-2; TRBD1 aligns across 8 bases. Trimming took 4 bases from V and 6 from J; bases not matched to a gene: 7. This CDR3 comprises 14 residues. The germline V gene encodes CDR1 LNHDA and CDR2 SQIVND (reference sequence).

The CDR3 DNA reads TGTGCCAGCAGGACTAGCGAAATCTACGAGCAGTACTTC. It codes for CASRTSEIYEQYF. This rearrangement joins TRBV2 to TRBJ2-7; TRBD2 matches at 8 bases. This CDR3 contains 13 residues. V lost 6 bases, J lost 3 bases, and 4 bases stayed unmatched. The germline gives CDR1 SNHLY, CDR2 FYNNEI.

CDR3 sequence: CAWSFQYEQYF. The CDR3 region has the DNA TGTGCCTGGAGTTTCCAGTACGAGCAGTACTTC. The chain has TRBV30 and TRBJ2-7; D gene ambiguous. Germline V gives CDR1 GTSNPN, CDR2 SVGIG (reference sequence). The CDR3 runs to 11 residues. The germline V and J ends were trimmed by 2 bases and 4 bases, with 6 bases remaining between them.

CDR3 region: CASRFRPGTGRHEQYF. For the CDR3, the DNA is TGTGCAAGTCGCTTCCGCCCCGGGACAGGCCGACACGAGCAGTACTTC. The chain carries TRBV12-2 and TRBJ2-7; the table's D call TRBD1 went unverified against the DNA. TRBV12-2 is noted as a pseudogene. This CDR3 region has 16 residues.

The rearrangement joins TRBV18 to TRBJ1-4; D unresolved. CDR1 KGHSH and CDR2 LQKENI come from the germline V gene. The V and J ends lost 4 bases and 4 bases respectively, with 16 bases between them. This CDR3 contains 16 residues. The CDR3, as DNA: TGTGCCAGCTCACTCAACATCCTCCGGGGTAATGAAAAACTGTTTTTT. This sequence encodes CASSLNILRGNEKLFF.

The chain carries TRBV27 and TRBJ2-3; TRBD2 might be the D (5 bases). This CDR3 has 18 residues. V lost 3 bases, J lost 0 bases, and 19 bases lay in between. Germline CDR1 MNHEY, CDR2 SMNVEV (reference sequence). CDR3 in DNA: TGTGCCAGCAGTTTGTTTAACGTGAGGGAGTCTAGCACAGATACGCAGTATTTT. Amino acids: CASSLFNVRESSTDTQYF.

The chain uses TRBV19 and TRBJ2-5; TRBD2 aligns across 7 bases. CDR1 LNHDA and CDR2 SQIVND come from the germline V gene (reference sequence). CDR3 length: 14 residues. Trimming at V came to 2 bases and at J to 2 bases, leaving 2 bases not matched to a gene. For the CDR3, the DNA is TGTGCCAGTAGTATACAGCGGGGTCAAGAGACCCAGTACTTC. This encodes CASSIQRGQETQYF.

This chain connects TRBV5-8 to TRBJ1-1; 7 bases align to TRBD1. V trimming: 4 bases; J trimming: 4 bases; junction bases outside the gene matches: 7. CDR3 length: 14 residues. Looked up from germline, CDR1 is SGHTS and CDR2 is YDEGEE. The CDR3 nucleotides are TGTGCCAGCAGCCTGTTACAGGGGACCACTGAAGCTTTCTTT. Translated: CASSLLQGTTEAFF.

V gene TRBV28 combines with J gene TRBJ1-5, with D perhaps TRBD1 (5 bases). CDR1 is MDHEN and CDR2 is SYDVKM in the germline V gene. There are 16 residues in the CDR3. Between the trimmed V and J ends, which lost 5 bases and 4 bases, there was a span of 18 bases. The CDR3 bases are TGTGCCAGCAGTAACTCTCCGGGACGGTTGAATCAGCCCCAGCATTTT. It translates to CASSNSPGRLNQPQHF.

The genes are TRBV4-1 and TRBJ1-1, with D tentatively TRBD1 (5 bases). V lost 3 bases to trimming and J lost 0 bases, with 8 bases between them. Germline assignment: CDR1 MGHRA and CDR2 YSYEKL. CDR3 length equals 14 residues. CDR3 sequence: CASSHRAMNTEAFF. DNA for the CDR3: TGCGCCAGCAGCCACAGGGCCATGAACACTGAAGCTTTCTTT.